The 22 T cell receptor beta chains listed next were all sequenced from one sample in a study of human T cells and chemical hapten exposure. TCRdb redid the calling of the RACE reads with MiXCR, one entry per CDR3 protein. The sample carries a few hundred thousand distinct CDR3 sequences, more than 5% recorded once. This sample's time point: patch test 2, 6 weeks after DPC sensitization. The treatment: therapeutic diphenylcyclopropenone sensitization with weekly scalp DPC. Sample: whole blood, taken in connection with sensitization to the hapten diphenylcyclopropenone (DPC). The receptors were sampled from a woman aged 18 to 35 with alopecia areata. Some clones in this sample may be carry-over from other donors' samples.

There are many counts of this clonotype. The genes are TRBV28 and TRBJ1-1, with a tentative D call TRBD1 (6 bases). The V end was cut by 3 bases, the J end by 3 bases, with 20 bases between. CDR1 is MDHEN and CDR2 is SYDVKM in the germline V gene. There are 17 residues in the CDR3. The CDR3 is CASSFTNRGQGDTEAFF. CDR3 nucleotides: TGTGCCAGCAGTTTTACTAACCGGGGGCAGGGTGACACTGAAGCTTTCTTT.

In this sample, this clonotype turned up a few times. The V call is TRBV5-1, the J call TRBJ2-3; 8 bases fit TRBD1. The trim removed 3 bases at V and 3 bases at J, leaving 6 bases unmatched. The CDR3 consists of 15 residues. Germline V gene sequence: CDR1 SGHRS, CDR2 YFSETQ. CDR3 DNA sequence: TGCGCCAGCAGCTACCCGACAGGGGAAACAGATACGCAGTATTTT. Protein: CASSYPTGETDTQYF.

V is TRBV6-2 or TRBV6-3 and J is TRBJ2-1, with 9 bases aligning to TRBD1. This CDR3 is 15 amino acids long. Germline CDR1 is MNHEY and CDR2 is SVGEGT. V lost 5 bases and J lost 3; bases outside the gene matches: 5. CDR3 protein: CASSLGQGGYNEQFF. CDR3 coding DNA: TGTGCCAGCAGTCTGGGACAGGGTGGCTACAATGAGCAGTTCTTC.

This clonotype was recorded at least ten times. The chain employs TRBV7-9 and TRBJ1-4; no definite D call. Between the trimmed V and J ends, which lost 1 base and 8 bases, there was a span of 8 bases. Germline CDR1 SEHNR, CDR2 FQNEAQ (reference sequence). The CDR3 has 13 amino acids. CDR3 residues: CASSLVTGEKLFF. Here the CDR3 DNA reads TGTGCCAGCAGCTTAGTGACGGGAGAAAAACTGTTTTTT.

This clonotype was seen only a few times. The rearrangement joins TRBV15 to TRBJ2-5, with D perhaps matching TRBD1 or TRBD2 (6 bases each). The CDR3 is 16 residues long. The V gene lost 3 bases and the J gene lost 4 bases, with 18 bases spanning the gap. From germline, CDR1 is LNHNV and CDR2 YYDKDF (reference sequence). CDR3 bases: TGTGCCACCAGCAGCGGGGGACACGGGGTCGGAGAGACCCAGTACTTC. Translation gives CATSSGGHGVGETQYF.

This clonotype was observed a handful of times. V is TRBV29-1 and J is TRBJ1-2; TRBD1 is a possible D gene (5 bases). V was trimmed by 4 bases and J by 1 base, leaving 7 bases between them. The CDR3 extends over 12 amino acids. Germline assignment: CDR1 SQVTM and CDR2 ANQGSEA. The CDR3 sequence is CSVGGINYGYTF. DNA for the CDR3: TGCAGCGTTGGGGGGATTAACTATGGCTACACCTTC.

The V call is TRBV12-3 or TRBV12-4, the J call TRBJ1-1; D call uncertain. The CDR3 is 13 amino acids. V was pared by 6 bases and J by 1 base, with 9 bases between. Written as DNA, the CDR3 is TGTGCCAGCAGGACCGACAAGAACACTGAAGCTTTCTTT. The encoded protein is CASRTDKNTEAFF.

This clonotype showed up just a few times. The chain carries TRBV7-2 and TRBJ2-4; 8 positions agree with TRBD1. The CDR3 runs 14 residues. Germline CDR1 is SGHTA and CDR2 is FQGNSA. Germline trimming cut 2 bases from V and 8 bases from J; bases unmatched to any gene: 5. DNA for the CDR3: TGTGCCAGCAGCTTAACAGGGGGAAAGGACATTCAGTACTTC. This encodes CASSLTGGKDIQYF.

The chain links TRBV4-1 to TRBJ2-6; D ambiguous. V was trimmed by 1 base and J by 2 bases, leaving 9 bases between them. CDR1 is MGHRA and CDR2 is YSYEKL in the germline V gene. CDR3 size: 16 residues. For the CDR3, the DNA is TGCGCCAGCAGCCAAGGACCGCTGACTGGGGCCAACGTCCTGACTTTC. Protein: CASSQGPLTGANVLTF.

The gene calls are TRBV7-2 and TRBJ2-3, with a weak D call TRBD2 (6 bases). V shed 8 bases and J shed 2 bases, with 11 bases lying between them. CDR3 size: 13 residues. Germline CDR1 SGHTA, CDR2 FQGNSA. The chain's CDR3 is CASGDSYTDTQYF. In nucleotides, the CDR3 is TGTGCCAGCGGGGACTCCTACACAGATACGCAGTATTTT.

This clonotype turned up a few times. The chain carries TRBV18 and TRBJ1-1, with D possibly matching TRBD1 (6 bases). Germline CDR1 and CDR2: KGHSH and LQKENI. V was cut by 4 bases and J by 5 bases, with 17 bases left in between. The CDR3 extends over 15 amino acids. CDR3 in DNA: TGTGCCAGCTCACGGGCGGTTGGACAGTCGACTGAAGCTTTCTTT. It is translated as CASSRAVGQSTEAFF.

This clonotype was detected ten times or more. This chain uses TRBV5-1 with TRBJ1-3, with 9 bases aligning to TRBD1. The V and J ends lost 4 bases and 4 bases, in that order; junction bases with no gene match: 12. Germline values: CDR1 SGHRS, CDR2 YFSETQ. The CDR3 has 17 residues. CDR3 amino acids: CASSGSDRGFEGNTIYF. Written as DNA, the CDR3 is TGCGCCAGCAGCGGATCTGACAGGGGGTTCGAGGGAAACACCATATATTTT.

At least ten counts were recorded for this clonotype. The rearrangement links TRBV20-1 to TRBJ1-1; D not certain. Between the trimmed V and J ends, which lost 1 base and 4 bases, there was a span of 10 bases. Germline V gene lookup returns CDR1 DFQATT and CDR2 SNEGSKA (reference sequence). The CDR3 consists of 13 residues. For the CDR3, the DNA is TGCAGTGCTAGAGGTCAGAGCCTCACTGAAGCTTTCTTT. Amino acids: CSARGQSLTEAFF.

This clonotype was seen a few times. CDR3 DNA sequence: TGTGCCAGCGCGAGCGGGAGCACAGATACGCAGTATTTT. The encoded protein is CASASGSTDTQYF. The chain joins TRBV7-6 to TRBJ2-3; weak D call: TRBD2 (6 bases). The CDR3 is 13 residues long. Germline CDR1 SGHVS, CDR2 FNYEAQ. V lost 8 bases to trimming and J lost 0 bases, with 9 bases between them.

Many counts were recorded for this clonotype. The chain combines TRBV5-1 with TRBJ2-5; D perhaps matches TRBD1 (6 bases). Germline V CDR1 and CDR2: SGHRS, YFSETQ. V dropped 0 bases and J dropped 4 bases, with 19 bases sitting between them. The CDR3 runs 17 residues. The CDR3 DNA sequence: TGCGCCAGCAGCTTGGGACAGGACAGCCCGGCGGGAGAGACCCAGTACTTC. Its translation: CASSLGQDSPAGETQYF.

Of note for this clonotype: This CDR3 is missing its conserved last phenylalanine or tryptophan, likely due to a read error. The chain is built from TRBV7-8 and TRBJ2-2, with TRBD1 matching over 8 bases. The CDR3 length is 14 residues. Germline CDR1 and CDR2: SGHVS and FQNEAQ. The V segment lost 5 bases and the J segment 4 bases; nucleotides outside the gene matches: 3. In nucleotides, the CDR3 is TGTGCCAGCAGCCCTGGGACAGGCACCGGGGAGCTGTTTTCT. Translation gives CASSPGTGTGELFS.

This clonotype was seen many times. The chain combines TRBV4-2 with TRBJ2-3; 8 bases are a match to TRBD2. CDR3 length equals 16 residues. With V trimmed by 1 base and J by 11 bases, 14 bases remained unmatched. CDR1 LGHNA and CDR2 YNFKEQ come from the germline V gene. CDR3: CASSQAPPAGVYQQYF. As DNA, the CDR3 is TGTGCCAGCAGCCAAGCTCCTCCAGCGGGGGTTTACCAGCAGTATTTT.

This clonotype was counted ten times or more. The chain combines TRBV5-6 with TRBJ2-3; D call uncertain. Deletions cut 0 bases from V and 10 bases from J, with 21 bases between. CDR3 length: 16 amino acids. The germline CDR1 and CDR2 sequences are SGHDT and YYEEEE. CDR3 residues: CASSLDFLAGVSPQYF. Written as DNA, the CDR3 is TGTGCCAGCAGCTTGGATTTTTTGGCAGGCGTCTCCCCGCAGTATTTT. Based on the CDR3 plus reference TRBV5-6 and TRBJ2-3, the full variable domain is DAGVTQSPTHLIKTRGQQVTLRCSPKSGHDTVSWYQQALGQGPQFIFQYYEEEERQRGNFPDRFSGHQFPNYSSELNVNALLLGDSALYLCASSLDFLAGVSPQYFGPGTRLTVL.

This clonotype has at least ten counts. The CDR3: CSVTGQGARYGYTF. CDR3 nucleotide sequence: TGCAGCGTCACCGGACAGGGGGCACGGTATGGCTACACCTTC. The chain carries TRBV29-1 and TRBJ1-2; TRBD1 matches at 11 bases. This CDR3 is 14 amino acids long. Germline assignment: CDR1 SQVTM and CDR2 ANQGSEA. Unmatched junction bases numbered 8, after V lost 6 bases and J lost 5 bases.

This clonotype was observed a handful of times. The V gene is TRBV28, the J gene TRBJ2-7; D perhaps matches TRBD1 (6 bases). The CDR3 is made up of 13 amino acids. With 5 bases removed from V and 2 bases from J, the gap between germline ends came to 10 bases. Germline V gives CDR1 MDHEN, CDR2 SYDVKM. CDR3 loop: CASSIGQPYEQYF. The CDR3, as DNA: TGTGCCAGCAGTATCGGACAGCCCTACGAGCAGTACTTC.

The chain carries TRBV29-1 and TRBJ1-1; D might be TRBD1 (5 bases). With 2 bases removed from V and 2 bases from J, the gap between germline ends came to 12 bases. Germline V gene sequence: CDR1 SQVTM, CDR2 ANQGSEA. CDR3 length equals 14 residues. Here the CDR3 reads CSVELRQGNTEAFF. The CDR3 DNA is TGCAGCGTTGAACTTAGGCAGGGTAACACTGAAGCTTTCTTT. Using reference TRBV29-1 and TRBJ1-1 for the parts outside the CDR3, the full variable domain is SAVISQKPSRDICQRGTSLTIQCQVDSQVTMMFWYRQQPGQSLTLIATANQGSEATYESGFVIDKFPISRPNLTFSTLTVSNMSPEDSSIYLCSVELRQGNTEAFFGQGTRLTVV.

This clonotype was picked up many times. V usage is TRBV12-3 or TRBV12-4 and J usage is TRBJ2-3; 13 nucleotides line up with TRBD2. The V gene end was trimmed by 6 bases and the J gene end by 0 bases; junction bases not matched to a gene: 18. The CDR3 loop spans 21 amino acids. CDR3 DNA: TGTGCCAGCAGGTCCGGGACTAGCGGGGTCCAACCCAGTTCTAGCACAGATACGCAGTATTTT. Translating it yields CASRSGTSGVQPSSSTDTQYF.